This T cell receptor (beta chain) appears in the sequencing data of a study of response to subunit inactivated influenza vaccine. Regarding the study as a whole: Few additional T cells are recruited per seasonal influenza vaccination, authors suggested.

TCRdb reanalysed the RT-PCR reads using MiXCR and keeps one entry per CDR3 protein. The data hold about 780,000 distinct CDR3 sequences, with approximately 18% observed a single time. The V gene's germline CDR1 is LGHNA and CDR2 YSLEER. V shed 1 base, J shed 4 bases, and the junction held 4 bases outside the gene matches. The CDR3 covers 17 residues. Remarks on this clonotype: As yet, its antigen is unknown.

The specimen was PBMCs from blood, collected approximately 5 days after vaccination. This chain links TRBV4-3 with TRBJ2-2, with 12 nucleotides matching TRBD2. The TCR was taken from a man aged 50 to 60 who received an inactivated influenza vaccine. CDR3 DNA sequence: TGCGCCAGCAGCCAAGTAACTAGCGGGGGGTTCACCGGGGAGCTGTTTTTT. Its protein is CASSQVTSGGFTGELFF.